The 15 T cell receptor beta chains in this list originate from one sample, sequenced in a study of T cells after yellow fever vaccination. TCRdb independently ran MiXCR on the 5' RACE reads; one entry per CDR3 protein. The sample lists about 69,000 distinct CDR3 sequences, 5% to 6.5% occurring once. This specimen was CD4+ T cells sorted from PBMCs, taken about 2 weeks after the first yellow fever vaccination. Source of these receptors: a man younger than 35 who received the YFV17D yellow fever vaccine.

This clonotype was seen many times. The CDR3 reads CASSIWGRQPQHF. Here the CDR3 DNA reads TGTGCCAGTAGTATTTGGGGGCGGCAGCCCCAGCATTTT. The chain recombines TRBV19 with TRBJ1-5; maybe TRBD1 (6 bases). In germline, CDR1 is LNHDA, CDR2 SQIVND (reference sequence). There are 13 residues in the CDR3. Trimming stripped 3 bases from V and 7 bases from J, with 10 bases between.

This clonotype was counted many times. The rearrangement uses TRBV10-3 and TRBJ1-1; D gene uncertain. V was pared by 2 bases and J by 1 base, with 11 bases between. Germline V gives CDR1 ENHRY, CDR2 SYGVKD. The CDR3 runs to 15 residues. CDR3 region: CAISEHGPGNTEAFF. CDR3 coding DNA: TGTGCCATCAGTGAGCATGGGCCAGGGAACACTGAAGCTTTCTTT.

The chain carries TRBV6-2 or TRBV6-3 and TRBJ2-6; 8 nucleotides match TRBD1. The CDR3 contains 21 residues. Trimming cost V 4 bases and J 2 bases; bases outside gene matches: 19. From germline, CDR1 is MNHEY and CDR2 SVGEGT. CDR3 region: CASSSRPRFGQGLPGANVLTF. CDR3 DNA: TGTGCCAGCAGTTCAAGACCCCGATTCGGACAGGGTCTTCCTGGGGCCAACGTCCTGACTTTC.

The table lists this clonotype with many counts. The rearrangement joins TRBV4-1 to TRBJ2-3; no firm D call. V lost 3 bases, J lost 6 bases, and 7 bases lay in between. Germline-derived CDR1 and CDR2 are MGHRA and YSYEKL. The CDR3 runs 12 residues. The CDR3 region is CASSQVADTQYF. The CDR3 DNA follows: TGCGCCAGCAGCCAGGTTGCGGATACGCAGTATTTT.

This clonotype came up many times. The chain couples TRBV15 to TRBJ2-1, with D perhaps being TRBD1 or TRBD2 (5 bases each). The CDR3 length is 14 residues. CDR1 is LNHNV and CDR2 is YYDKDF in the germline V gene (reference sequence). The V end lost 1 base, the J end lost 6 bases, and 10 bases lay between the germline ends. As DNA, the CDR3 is TGTGCCACCAGCAGAGTAGGGGCGGGCAATGAGCAGTTCTTC. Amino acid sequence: CATSRVGAGNEQFF.

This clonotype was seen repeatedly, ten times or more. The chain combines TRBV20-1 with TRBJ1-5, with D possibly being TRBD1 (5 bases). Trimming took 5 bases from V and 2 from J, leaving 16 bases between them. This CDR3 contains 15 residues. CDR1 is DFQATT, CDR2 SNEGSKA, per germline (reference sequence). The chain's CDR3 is CSALSGANGNQPQHF. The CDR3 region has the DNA TGCAGTGCTCTGTCCGGGGCGAACGGCAATCAGCCCCAGCATTTT.

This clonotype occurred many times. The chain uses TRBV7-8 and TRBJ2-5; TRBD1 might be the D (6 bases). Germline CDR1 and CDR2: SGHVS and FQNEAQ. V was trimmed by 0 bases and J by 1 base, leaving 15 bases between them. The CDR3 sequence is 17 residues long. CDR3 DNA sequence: TGTGCCAGCAGCTTAGCCAGGGGATGGGGAGCCCAAGAGACCCAGTACTTC. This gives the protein CASSLARGWGAQETQYF.

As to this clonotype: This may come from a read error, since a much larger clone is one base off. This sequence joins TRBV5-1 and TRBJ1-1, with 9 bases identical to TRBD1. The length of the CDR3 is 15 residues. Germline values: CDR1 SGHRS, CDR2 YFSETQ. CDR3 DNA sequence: TGCGCCAGCAGCTTTTTGACAGGGGGGAACACTGAAGATTTCTTT. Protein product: CASSFLTGGNTEDFF.

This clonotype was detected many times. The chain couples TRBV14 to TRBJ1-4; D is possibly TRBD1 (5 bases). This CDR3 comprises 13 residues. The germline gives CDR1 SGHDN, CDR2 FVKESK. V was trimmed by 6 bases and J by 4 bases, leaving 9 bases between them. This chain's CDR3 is CASSLRGNEKLFF. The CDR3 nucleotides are TGTGCCAGCAGTCTGAGGGGTAATGAAAAACTGTTTTTT.

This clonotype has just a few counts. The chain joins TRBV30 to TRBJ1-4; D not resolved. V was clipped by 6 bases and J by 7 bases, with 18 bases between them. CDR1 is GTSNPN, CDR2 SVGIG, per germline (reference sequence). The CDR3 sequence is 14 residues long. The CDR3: CACRRTGSLEKLFF. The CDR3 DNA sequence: TGTGCCTGCCGGAGGACGGGGTCCCTTGAAAAACTGTTTTTT.

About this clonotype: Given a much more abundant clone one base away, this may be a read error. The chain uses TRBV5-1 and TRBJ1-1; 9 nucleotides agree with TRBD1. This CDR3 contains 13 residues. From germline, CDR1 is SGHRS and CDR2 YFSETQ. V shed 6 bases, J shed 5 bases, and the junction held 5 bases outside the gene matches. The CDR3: CASTTGGRTEAFF. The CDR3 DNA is TGCGCCAGCACGACAGGGGGGAGAACTGAAGCTTTCTTT.

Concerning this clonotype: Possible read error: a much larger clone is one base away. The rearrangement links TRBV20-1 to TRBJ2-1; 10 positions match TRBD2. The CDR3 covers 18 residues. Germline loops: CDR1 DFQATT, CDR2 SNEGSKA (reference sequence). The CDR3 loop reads CCARDVGRLAGVYNEQFF. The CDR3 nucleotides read TGCTGTGCTAGAGATGTCGGGCGGCTAGCGGGGGTTTACAATGAGCAGTTCTTC.

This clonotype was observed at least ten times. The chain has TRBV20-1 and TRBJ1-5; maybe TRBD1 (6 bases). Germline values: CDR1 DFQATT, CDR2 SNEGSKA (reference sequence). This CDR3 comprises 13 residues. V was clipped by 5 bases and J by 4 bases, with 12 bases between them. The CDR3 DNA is TGCAGTGCTCGAGGGGGGAATAATCAGCCCCAGCATTTT. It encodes CSARGGNNQPQHF.

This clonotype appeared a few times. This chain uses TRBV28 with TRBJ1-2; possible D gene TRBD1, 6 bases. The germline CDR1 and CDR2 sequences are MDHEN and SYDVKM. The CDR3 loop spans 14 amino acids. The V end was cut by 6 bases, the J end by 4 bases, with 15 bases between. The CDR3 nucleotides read TGTGCCAGCAGATTGGTGACAGGTCGCTATGGCTACACCTTC. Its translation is CASRLVTGRYGYTF.

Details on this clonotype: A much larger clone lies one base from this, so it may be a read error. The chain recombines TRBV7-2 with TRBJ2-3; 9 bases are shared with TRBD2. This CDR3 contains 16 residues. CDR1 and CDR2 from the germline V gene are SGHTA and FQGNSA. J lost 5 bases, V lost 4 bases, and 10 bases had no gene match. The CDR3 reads CASSSRLAVVGDTQYF. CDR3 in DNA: TGTGCCAGCAGCTCCCGACTAGCGGTGGTTGGAGATACGCAGTATTTT.